The 28 T cell receptor beta chains presented below share a single source sample, sequenced in a study of T cells in Graves' hyperthyroidism and ophthalmopathy. Amplification of TCR beta CDR3 regions was performed using RNA transcripts as template. The TCR CDR3 first-round RT-PCR relied on the HTBI primer set. TCRdb redid the calling of the multiplex PCR reads with MiXCR, one entry per CDR3 protein. This table holds roughly 520,000 distinct CDR3 sequences, about 24% found once. The sequenced sample was blood. The source of these receptors is a woman in her 30s with Graves' ophthalmopathy.

The sample holds many counts of this clonotype. V is TRBV3-1 and J is TRBJ1-1, with TRBD1 identical over 7 bases. The CDR3 is 14 residues long. Trimming took 4 bases from V and 6 from J; bases not matched to a gene: 8. The germline gives CDR1 LGHDT, CDR2 YNNKEL (reference sequence). This chain's CDR3 is CASSPTGRYPEAFF. The CDR3 region has the DNA TGTGCCAGCAGCCCGACAGGGAGGTATCCTGAAGCTTTCTTT.

This clonotype was seen repeatedly, ten times or more. This chain connects TRBV12-3 or TRBV12-4 to TRBJ1-1, with D hard to call. V dropped 2 bases and J dropped 4 bases, with 8 bases sitting between them. This CDR3 has 13 amino acids. In nucleotides, the CDR3 is TGTGCCAGCAGTTTAAGTCAGAGCACTGAAGCTTTCTTT. This sequence encodes CASSLSQSTEAFF.

This clonotype was counted ten times or more. The CDR3 spells CSAIMNQPQHF. In DNA, the CDR3 is TGCAGTGCTATAATGAATCAGCCCCAGCATTTT. This rearrangement joins TRBV20-1 to TRBJ1-5; unclear D gene. Trimming cost V 4 bases and J 4 bases, with 5 bases left between them. The CDR3 has 11 residues. CDR1 and CDR2 (germline): DFQATT, SNEGSKA (reference sequence).

This clonotype was recorded at least ten times. The chain employs TRBV7-8 and TRBJ2-7; possibly TRBD2 for D (5 bases). V was shortened by 2 bases and J by 7 bases, with 12 bases between the two germline ends. This CDR3 is 13 amino acids long. Germline-derived CDR1 and CDR2 are SGHVS and FQNEAQ. CDR3 amino acids: CASSLQEAWEQYF. The DNA for the CDR3 is TGTGCCAGCAGCTTACAGGAGGCCTGGGAGCAGTACTTC. Full variable domain (rest looked up from reference TRBV7-8 and TRBJ2-7): GAGVSQSPRYKVAKRGQDVALRCDPISGHVSLFWYQQALGQGPEFLTYFQNEAQLDKSGLPSDRFFAERPEGSVSTLKIQRTQQEDSAVYLCASSLQEAWEQYFGPGTRLTVT.

In this sample, this clonotype turned up once. The J gene is TRBJ1-1, the V gene TRBV10-3; D unclear. The germline V gene encodes CDR1 ENHRY and CDR2 SYGVKD. The CDR3 length is 12 residues. V gave up 4 bases and J gave up 8 bases, with 11 bases separating them. The CDR3 nucleotides read TGTGCCATCAGTGGTAGCGGGAGAGAAGCTTTCTTT. Amino acid sequence: CAISGSGREAFF.

There are a few counts of this clonotype. A clone one base away is much larger, so this may be a read error. The J gene is TRBJ2-2, the V gene TRBV6-1, with D perhaps being TRBD1 or TRBD2 (6 bases each). The CDR3 totals 14 residues. Germline CDR1 and CDR2: MNHNS and SASEGT. This CDR3 is CASWRGAMTGELCF. CDR3 in DNA: TGTGCCAGCTGGAGGGGGGCGATGACCGGGGAGCTGTGTTTT.

The V and J genes are TRBV11-2 and TRBJ2-6, with D possibly being TRBD1 or TRBD2 (5 bases each). CDR3 length equals 13 residues. V was pared by 4 bases and J by 8 bases, with 9 bases between. From germline, CDR1 is SGHAT and CDR2 FQNNGV. The CDR3 DNA reads TGTGCCAGCAGCTCGGGGACGTCCAACGTCCTGACTTTC. Its translation is CASSSGTSNVLTF. Supplemented by reference TRBV11-2 and TRBJ2-6, the full variable domain reads EAGVAQSPRYKIIEKRQSVAFWCNPISGHATLYWYQQILGQGPKLLIQFQNNGVVDDSQLPKDRFSAERLKGVDSTLKIQPAKLEDSAVYLCASSSGTSNVLTFGAGSRLTVL.

J is TRBJ1-2 and V is TRBV27; the D gene is possibly TRBD1 (6 bases). The CDR3 is 15 residues long. V lost 5 bases to trimming and J lost 6 bases, with 19 bases between them. From germline, CDR1 is MNHEY and CDR2 SMNVEV (reference sequence). The CDR3 here is CASSLNRQVLNGYTF. CDR3 DNA: TGTGCCAGCAGTCTCAATAGACAGGTGCTTAATGGCTACACCTTC.

This clonotype was found many times. This chain connects TRBV12-3 or TRBV12-4 to TRBJ2-2; D is unclear. The CDR3 is made up of 14 amino acids. V lost 3 bases and J lost 3, with 8 bases in between. CDR3 loop: CASSFLEDTGELFF. The DNA for the CDR3 is TGTGCCAGCAGTTTCCTAGAGGACACCGGGGAGCTGTTTTTT.

This clonotype was counted many times. The chain recombines TRBV5-1 with TRBJ1-2, with 8 positions matching TRBD1. V shed 4 bases and J 6 bases; nucleotides not matched to a gene: 11. CDR1 is SGHRS and CDR2 is YFSETQ in the germline V gene. The CDR3 contains 15 residues. In nucleotides, the CDR3 is TGCGCCAGCAGCCCGCCGGGACAGGCTCGGAATGGCTACACCTTC. This translates into CASSPPGQARNGYTF.

The gene calls are TRBV2 and TRBJ1-3; TRBD1 matches at 7 bases. The V segment lost 3 bases and the J segment 4 bases; nucleotides outside the gene matches: 6. The germline gives CDR1 SNHLY, CDR2 FYNNEI. CDR3 length: 15 residues. CDR3 in DNA: TGTGCCAGCAGTGACTTAGGGGGCCGGGGAAACACCATATATTTT. This gives the protein CASSDLGGRGNTIYF.

The chain uses TRBV6-1 and TRBJ2-7; 9 nucleotides match TRBD1. The CDR3 extends over 13 amino acids. V lost 4 bases and J lost 3; bases outside the gene matches: 1. Germline-derived CDR1 and CDR2 are MNHNS and SASEGT. The CDR3 spells CASSGDRVYEQYF. CDR3 bases: TGTGCCAGCAGTGGGGACAGGGTCTACGAGCAGTACTTC.

This clonotype was counted many times. V usage is TRBV7-2 and J usage is TRBJ1-1, with D tentatively TRBD1 (6 bases). CDR1 is SGHTA, CDR2 FQGNSA, per germline. Trimming took 7 bases from V and 2 from J, leaving 14 bases between them. The length of the CDR3 is 14 residues. The CDR3 DNA is TGTGCCAGCAACGGACAGACAGGAAACACTGAAGCTTTCTTT. It yields the protein CASNGQTGNTEAFF.

This clonotype occurred many times. The chain links TRBV12-3 or TRBV12-4 to TRBJ2-3; D tentatively fits TRBD1 or TRBD2 (5 bases each). Trimming took off 1 base at V and 1 base at J, with 6 bases between the two ends. The CDR3 extends over 14 amino acids. In DNA, the CDR3 is TGTGCCAGCAGTTTAGGGGACCGCACAGATACGCAGTATTTT. This codes for CASSLGDRTDTQYF.

This clonotype was seen repeatedly, ten times or more. The CDR3 DNA sequence: TGTGCCAGCAGTGTAACATTAGACGGCTACACCTTC. Amino acids: CASSVTLDGYTF. The rearrangement uses TRBV2 and TRBJ1-2, with D uncertain. With 4 bases removed from V and 8 bases from J, the gap between germline ends came to 11 bases. CDR3 size: 12 residues. The germline V gene encodes CDR1 SNHLY and CDR2 FYNNEI. Drawing the rest from reference TRBV2 and TRBJ1-2, the complete variable domain is EPEVTQTPSHQVTQMGQEVILRCVPISNHLYFYWYRQILGQKVEFLVSFYNNEISEKSEIFDDQFSVERPDGSNFTLKIRSTKLEDSAMYFCASSVTLDGYTFGSGTRLTVV.

This clonotype has a handful of counts. The rearrangement links TRBV15 to TRBJ1-1; no definite D call. CDR1 is LNHNV, CDR2 YYDKDF, per germline (reference sequence). The germline V and J ends were trimmed by 4 bases and 5 bases, with 17 bases remaining between them. The CDR3 is made up of 15 amino acids. In DNA, the CDR3 is TGTGCCACCAGCACCTGGAAAGCCCCGGGTACTGAAGCTTTCTTT. The encoded protein is CATSTWKAPGTEAFF.

Ten or more counts support this clonotype. The chain combines TRBV5-4 with TRBJ1-1, with 8 bases identical to TRBD1. V lost 4 bases, J lost 1 base, and 3 bases stayed unmatched. CDR3 length: 14 residues. Germline-derived CDR1 and CDR2 are SGHNT and YYREEE (reference sequence). The CDR3 loop reads CASSADRGNTEAFF. The DNA of the CDR3 is TGTGCCAGCAGCGCCGACAGGGGGAACACTGAAGCTTTCTTT.

This clonotype occurred many times. V usage is TRBV28 and J usage is TRBJ1-2; TRBD1 might be the D (5 bases). Germline V gene data show CDR1 as MDHEN and CDR2 as SYDVKM. The CDR3 is 13 residues long. Trimming shortened V by 7 bases and J by 5 bases, and 14 bases separated the two germline ends. The CDR3 spells CASTIGGEYGYTF. For the CDR3, the DNA is TGTGCCAGCACGATCGGGGGGGAGTATGGCTACACCTTC.

This sequence joins TRBV7-2 and TRBJ1-1, with D tentatively TRBD1 (5 bases). Germline-derived CDR1 and CDR2 are SGHTA and FQGNSA. There are 15 residues in the CDR3. The ends were cut back, 1 base at V and 3 bases at J, with 12 bases in the middle. The CDR3 spells CASSLVSRADTEAFF. CDR3 nucleotides: TGTGCCAGCAGCTTAGTAAGCAGGGCGGACACTGAAGCTTTCTTT.

This clonotype appeared many times. The chain carries TRBV7-9 and TRBJ2-7, with D possibly TRBD1 on 6 matching bases. CDR3 size: 15 residues. CDR1 and CDR2 (germline): SEHNR, FQNEAQ (reference sequence). V lost 7 bases and J 3 bases, leaving 19 bases between the germline ends. The CDR3 region is CASTRVGAGVYEQYF. In DNA, the CDR3 is TGTGCCAGCACCCGCGTGGGGGCAGGGGTCTACGAGCAGTACTTC.

V is TRBV20-1 and J is TRBJ2-7; 10 bases are a match to TRBD1. The CDR3 loop spans 18 amino acids. Trimming cost V 1 base and J 4 bases; bases outside gene matches: 16. The germline gives CDR1 DFQATT, CDR2 SNEGSKA (reference sequence). CDR3 amino acids: CSARVRGQGTKSGYEQYF. The CDR3 region has the DNA TGCAGTGCTAGAGTTCGGGGACAGGGGACGAAGAGCGGATACGAGCAGTACTTC.

V gene TRBV7-2 combines with J gene TRBJ2-7; D is possibly TRBD1 (6 bases). Per the germline V gene, CDR1 is SGHTA and CDR2 is FQGNSA. The CDR3 spans 16 residues. V was pared by 4 bases and J by 5 bases, with 21 bases between. The CDR3 protein is CASSSPGRQGIHEQYF. As DNA, the CDR3 is TGTGCCAGCAGCTCCCCCGGGCGGCAGGGGATCCACGAGCAGTACTTC.

This clonotype was counted ten times or more. The chain joins TRBV11-1 to TRBJ2-7; 9 bases agree with TRBD1. V lost 4 bases to trimming and J lost 3 bases; unmatched junction nucleotides: 13. The CDR3 extends over 17 amino acids. Germline CDR1 reads SGHAT; CDR2 reads FQDESV (reference sequence). The CDR3 DNA sequence: TGTGCCAGCAGCTCATTAAAGGGGACAGGGATCGTCTACGAGCAGTACTTC. This codes for CASSSLKGTGIVYEQYF.

The rearrangement uses TRBV12-5 and TRBJ2-5; 8 nucleotides align to TRBD2. The J segment lost 5 bases and the V segment lost 5 bases, leaving 10 bases of the junction unmatched. Germline V gene data show CDR1 as LGHNT and CDR2 as FRNRAP. The CDR3 extends over 15 amino acids. CDR3 protein: CASGQNRAGDETQYF. The CDR3 nucleotides read TGTGCTAGTGGTCAGAACCGAGCGGGAGACGAGACCCAGTACTTC.

This clonotype was seen many times. This sequence joins TRBV10-3 and TRBJ1-1; possibly TRBD1 for D (5 bases). The CDR3 extends over 15 amino acids. Trimming stripped 6 bases from V and 1 base from J, with 15 bases between. Germline V gene sequence: CDR1 ENHRY, CDR2 SYGVKD. CDR3 loop: CAIRRSMTENTEAFF. The CDR3 DNA reads as TGTGCCATCAGGCGAAGCATGACAGAGAACACTGAAGCTTTCTTT.

This clonotype was observed at least ten times. The genes are TRBV6-2 or TRBV6-3 and TRBJ2-7; D unresolved. This CDR3 has 13 residues. The ends were cut back, 6 bases at V and 0 bases at J, with 9 bases in the middle. Germline V gene sequence: CDR1 MNHEY, CDR2 SVGEGT. CDR3 loop: CASRADLSYEQYF. The CDR3 DNA reads as TGTGCCAGCAGGGCGGATCTCTCCTACGAGCAGTACTTC.

This clonotype showed up many times. CDR3 loop: CSVPRGRGYYGYTF. The CDR3 nucleotides read TGCAGTGTCCCGAGGGGCAGGGGCTACTATGGCTACACCTTC. The chain employs TRBV20-1 and TRBJ1-2, with a possible D match to TRBD1 (6 bases). Germline V gives CDR1 DFQATT, CDR2 SNEGSKA (reference sequence). Between the trimmed V and J ends, which lost 7 bases and 3 bases, there was a span of 18 bases. The length of the CDR3 is 14 residues.

The rearrangement uses TRBV11-1 and TRBJ1-6; 9 nucleotides line up with TRBD1. The CDR3 spans 17 residues. J gave up 7 bases and V 3 bases, and 10 bases lay outside the gene matches. Germline V gene data show CDR1 as SGHAT and CDR2 as FQDESV (reference sequence). The CDR3 loop reads CASSFLSGTGKNSPLHF. The DNA for the CDR3 is TGTGCCAGCAGCTTCCTTTCCGGGACAGGGAAAAATTCACCCCTCCACTTT.